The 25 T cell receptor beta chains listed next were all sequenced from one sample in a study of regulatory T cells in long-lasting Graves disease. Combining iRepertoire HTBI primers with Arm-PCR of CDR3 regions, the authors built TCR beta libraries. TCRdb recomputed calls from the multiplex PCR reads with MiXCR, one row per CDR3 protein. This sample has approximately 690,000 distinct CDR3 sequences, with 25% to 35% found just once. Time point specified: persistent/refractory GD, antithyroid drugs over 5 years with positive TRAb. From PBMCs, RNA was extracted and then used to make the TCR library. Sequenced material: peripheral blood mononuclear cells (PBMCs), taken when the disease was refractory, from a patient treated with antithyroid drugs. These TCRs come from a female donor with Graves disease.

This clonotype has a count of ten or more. In DNA, the CDR3 is TGTGCCACCCATCCCGGACCGGGACAGGGGGCAAATGGCTACACCTTC. Its protein is CATHPGPGQGANGYTF. The chain has TRBV2 and TRBJ1-2; 12 bases agree with TRBD1. Trimming removed 10 bases from V and 6 bases from J; junction bases left unmatched: 15. The CDR3 contains 16 residues. CDR1 is SNHLY and CDR2 is FYNNEI in the germline V gene.

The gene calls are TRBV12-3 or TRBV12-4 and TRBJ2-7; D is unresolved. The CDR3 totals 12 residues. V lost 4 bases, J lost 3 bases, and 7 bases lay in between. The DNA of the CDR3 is TGTGCCAGCAGTTCCTACTACTACGAGCAGTACTTC. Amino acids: CASSSYYYEQYF.

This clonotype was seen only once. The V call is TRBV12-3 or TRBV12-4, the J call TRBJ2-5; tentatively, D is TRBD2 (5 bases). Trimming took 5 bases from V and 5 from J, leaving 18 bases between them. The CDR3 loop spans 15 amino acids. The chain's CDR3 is CASSRPMGDDETQYF. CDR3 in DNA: TGTGCCAGCAGTAGGCCGATGGGAGATGATGAGACCCAGTACTTC.

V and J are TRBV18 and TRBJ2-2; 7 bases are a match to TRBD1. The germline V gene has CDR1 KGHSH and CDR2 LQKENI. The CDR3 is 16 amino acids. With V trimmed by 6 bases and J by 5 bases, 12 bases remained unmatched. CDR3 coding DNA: TGTGCCAGCTCCAGAAAGGGACAGCCTGTGACCGGGGAGCTGTTTTTT. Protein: CASSRKGQPVTGELFF.

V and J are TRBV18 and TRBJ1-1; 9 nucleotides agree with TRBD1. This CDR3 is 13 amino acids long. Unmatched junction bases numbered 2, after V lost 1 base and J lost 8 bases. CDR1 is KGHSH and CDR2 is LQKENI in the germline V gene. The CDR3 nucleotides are TGTGCCAGCTCACCACAACAGGGGGCCGAAGCTTTCTTT. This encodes CASSPQQGAEAFF.

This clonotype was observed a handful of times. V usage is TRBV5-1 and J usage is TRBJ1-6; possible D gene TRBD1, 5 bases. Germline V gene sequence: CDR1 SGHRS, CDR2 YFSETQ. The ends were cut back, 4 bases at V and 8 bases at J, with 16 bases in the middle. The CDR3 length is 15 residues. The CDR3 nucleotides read TGCGCCAGCAGCCCGGTGGGAGGGGAGGATTCACCCCTCCACTTT. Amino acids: CASSPVGGEDSPLHF.

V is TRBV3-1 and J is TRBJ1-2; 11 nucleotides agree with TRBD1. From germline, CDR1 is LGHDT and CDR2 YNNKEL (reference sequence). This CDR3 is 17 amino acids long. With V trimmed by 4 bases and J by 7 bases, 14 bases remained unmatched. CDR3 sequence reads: CASSPKGYGQGAVGYTF. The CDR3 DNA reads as TGTGCCAGCAGCCCTAAGGGGTACGGACAGGGGGCGGTTGGCTACACCTTC.

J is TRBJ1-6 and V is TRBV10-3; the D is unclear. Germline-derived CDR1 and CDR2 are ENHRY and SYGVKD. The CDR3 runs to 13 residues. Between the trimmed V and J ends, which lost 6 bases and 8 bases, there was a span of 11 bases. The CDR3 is CAISGRSDSPLHF. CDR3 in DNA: TGTGCCATCAGCGGGAGGTCGGATTCACCCCTCCACTTT.

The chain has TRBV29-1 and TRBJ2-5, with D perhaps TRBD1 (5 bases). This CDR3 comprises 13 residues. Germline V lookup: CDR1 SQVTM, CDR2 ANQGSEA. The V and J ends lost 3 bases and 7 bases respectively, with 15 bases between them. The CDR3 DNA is TGCAGCGTTGAGGGTGACAGTTTGGGGACCCAGTACTTC. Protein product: CSVEGDSLGTQYF.

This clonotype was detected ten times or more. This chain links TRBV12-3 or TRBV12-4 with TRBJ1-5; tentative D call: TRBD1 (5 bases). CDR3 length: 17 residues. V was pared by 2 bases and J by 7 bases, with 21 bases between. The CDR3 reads CASSLRAGHTPGQPQHF. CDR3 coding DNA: TGTGCCAGCAGTTTAAGGGCCGGACATACGCCAGGGCAGCCCCAGCATTTT.

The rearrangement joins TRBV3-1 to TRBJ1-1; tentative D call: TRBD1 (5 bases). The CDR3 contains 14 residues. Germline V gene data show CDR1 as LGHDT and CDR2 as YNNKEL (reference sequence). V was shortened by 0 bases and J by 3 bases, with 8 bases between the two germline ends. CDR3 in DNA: TGTGCCAGCAGCCAAGACGGAGGGGACACTGAAGCTTTCTTT. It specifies CASSQDGGDTEAFF. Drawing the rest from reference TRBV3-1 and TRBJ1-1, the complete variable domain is DTAVSQTPKYLVTQMGNDKSIKCEQNLGHDTMYWYKQDSKKFLKIMFSYNNKELIINETVPNRFSPKSPDKAHLNLHINSLELGDSAVYFCASSQDGGDTEAFFGQGTRLTVV.

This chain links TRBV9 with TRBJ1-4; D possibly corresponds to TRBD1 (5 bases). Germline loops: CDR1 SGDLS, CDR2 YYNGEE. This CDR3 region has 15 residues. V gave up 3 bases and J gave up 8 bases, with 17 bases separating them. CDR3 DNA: TGTGCCAGCAGCGGGGGCTTCGGGGATACCGAAAAACTGTTTTTT. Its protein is CASSGGFGDTEKLFF.

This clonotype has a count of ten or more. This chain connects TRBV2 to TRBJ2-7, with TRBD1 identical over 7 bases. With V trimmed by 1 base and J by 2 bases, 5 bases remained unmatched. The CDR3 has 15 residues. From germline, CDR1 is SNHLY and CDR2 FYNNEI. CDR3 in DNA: TGTGCCAGCAGTGAAGTCGGGACAGTAGCCTACGAGCAGTACTTC. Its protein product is CASSEVGTVAYEQYF.

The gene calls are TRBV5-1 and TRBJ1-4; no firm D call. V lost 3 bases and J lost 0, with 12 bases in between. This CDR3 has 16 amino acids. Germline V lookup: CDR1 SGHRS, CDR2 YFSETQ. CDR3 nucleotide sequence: TGCGCCAGCAGCTCCAACCTCCAGACAACTAATGAAAAACTGTTTTTT. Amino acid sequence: CASSSNLQTTNEKLFF.

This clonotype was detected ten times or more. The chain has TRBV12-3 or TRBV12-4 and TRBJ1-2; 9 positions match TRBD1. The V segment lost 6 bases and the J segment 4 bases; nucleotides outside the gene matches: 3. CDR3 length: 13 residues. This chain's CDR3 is CASSQTGGYGYTF. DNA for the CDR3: TGTGCCAGCAGCCAGACAGGGGGCTATGGCTACACCTTC.

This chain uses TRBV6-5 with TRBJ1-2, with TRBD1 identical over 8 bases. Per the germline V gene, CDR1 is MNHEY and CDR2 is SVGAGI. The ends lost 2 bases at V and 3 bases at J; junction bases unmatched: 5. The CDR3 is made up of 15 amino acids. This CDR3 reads CASSYRQGADYGYTF. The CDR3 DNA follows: TGTGCCAGCAGTTACAGGCAGGGGGCCGACTATGGCTACACCTTC.

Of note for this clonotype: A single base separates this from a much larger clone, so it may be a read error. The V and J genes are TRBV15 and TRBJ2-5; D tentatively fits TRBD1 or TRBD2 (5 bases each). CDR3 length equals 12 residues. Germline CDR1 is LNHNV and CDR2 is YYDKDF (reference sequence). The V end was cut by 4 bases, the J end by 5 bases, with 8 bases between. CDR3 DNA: TGTGCCACCAGCAAAGGGGACGAGACCCAGTACTTC. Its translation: CATSKGDETQYF.

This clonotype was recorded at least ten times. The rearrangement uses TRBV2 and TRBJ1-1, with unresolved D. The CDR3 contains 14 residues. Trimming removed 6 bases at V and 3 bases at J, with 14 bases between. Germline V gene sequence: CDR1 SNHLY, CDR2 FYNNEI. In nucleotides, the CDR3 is TGTGCCAGCAGAGGGCGGGGATTTTACACTGAAGCTTTCTTT. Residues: CASRGRGFYTEAFF.

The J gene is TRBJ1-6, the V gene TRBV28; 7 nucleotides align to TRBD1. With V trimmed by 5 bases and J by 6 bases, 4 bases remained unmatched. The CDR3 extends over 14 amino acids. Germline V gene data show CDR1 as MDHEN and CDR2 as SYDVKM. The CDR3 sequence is CASSPGTVNSPLHF. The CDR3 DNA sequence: TGTGCCAGCAGTCCGGGGACAGTTAATTCACCCCTCCACTTT.

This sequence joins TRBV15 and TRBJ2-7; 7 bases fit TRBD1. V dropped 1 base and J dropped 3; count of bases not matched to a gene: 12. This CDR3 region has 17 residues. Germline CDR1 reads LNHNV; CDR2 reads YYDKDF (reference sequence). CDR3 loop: CATSRGIYRDSNYEQYF. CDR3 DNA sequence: TGTGCCACCAGCAGAGGCATCTACCGGGACAGTAACTACGAGCAGTACTTC.

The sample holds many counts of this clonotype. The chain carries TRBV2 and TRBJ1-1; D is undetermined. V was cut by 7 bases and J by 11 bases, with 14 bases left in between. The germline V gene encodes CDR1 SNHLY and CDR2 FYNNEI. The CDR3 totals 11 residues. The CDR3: CASKVEGAAFF. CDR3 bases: TGTGCCAGCAAGGTAGAGGGTGCGGCTTTCTTT.

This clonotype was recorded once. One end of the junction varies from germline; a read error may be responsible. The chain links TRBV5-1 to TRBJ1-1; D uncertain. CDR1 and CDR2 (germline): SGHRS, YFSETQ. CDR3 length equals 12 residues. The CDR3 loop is CASSPTWGEALF. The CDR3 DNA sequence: TGCGCCAGCAGCCCGACTTGGGGTGAAGCTCTCTTT.

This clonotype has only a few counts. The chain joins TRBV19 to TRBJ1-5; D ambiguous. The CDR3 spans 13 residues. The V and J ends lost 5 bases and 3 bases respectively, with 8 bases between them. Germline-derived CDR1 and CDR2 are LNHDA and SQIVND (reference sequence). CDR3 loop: CASSERINQPQHF. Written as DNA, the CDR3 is TGTGCCAGTAGTGAGAGGATCAATCAGCCCCAGCATTTT.

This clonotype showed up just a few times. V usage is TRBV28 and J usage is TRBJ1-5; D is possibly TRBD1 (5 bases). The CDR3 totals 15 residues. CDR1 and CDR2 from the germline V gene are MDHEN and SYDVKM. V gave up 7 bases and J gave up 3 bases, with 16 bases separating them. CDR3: CASTWGWENNQPQHF. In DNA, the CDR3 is TGTGCCAGCACCTGGGGGTGGGAGAACAATCAGCCCCAGCATTTT. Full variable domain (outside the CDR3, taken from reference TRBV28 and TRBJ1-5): DVKVTQSSRYLVKRTGEKVFLECVQDMDHENMFWYRQDPGLGLRLIYFSYDVKMKEKGDIPEGYSVSREKKERFSLILESASTNQTSMYLCASTWGWENNQPQHFGDGTRLSIL.

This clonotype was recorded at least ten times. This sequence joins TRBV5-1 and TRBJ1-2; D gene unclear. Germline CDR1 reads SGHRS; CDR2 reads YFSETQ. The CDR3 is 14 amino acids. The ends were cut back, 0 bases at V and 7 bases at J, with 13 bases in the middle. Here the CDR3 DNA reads TGCGCCAGCAGCTTGGCCGCTACAACGGGTGGCTACACCTTC. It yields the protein CASSLAATTGGYTF.